These 17 T cell receptor beta chains were all obtained from the same sample, sequenced in a study of blood T cell repertoires in COVID-19. The repertoire was sequenced with immunoSEQ multiplex PCR; TCRdb's copy has only in-frame clones and lacks some. The table records about 300,000 clones, about nine tenths of them present only once. Sequenced input: PBMCs or T cells enriched from blood (not recorded which). These receptor sequences come from a man in his sixties who had recovered from COVID-19.

The chain couples TRBV5-1 to TRBJ2-7; 9 positions agree with TRBD2. V lost 2 bases and J lost 5; bases outside the gene matches: 5. The germline V gene encodes CDR1 SGHRS and CDR2 YFSETQ. This CDR3 has 14 amino acids. The CDR3 region is CASSFSGSGNEQYF. The CDR3 DNA follows: TGCGCCAGCAGCTTTAGCGGGAGTGGGAACGAGCAGTACTTC.

This clone was seen once. The V and J genes are TRBV5-1 and TRBJ2-7; 8 bases agree with TRBD1. V trimming: 4 bases; J trimming: 5 bases; junction bases outside the gene matches: 17. The CDR3 has 17 amino acids. Germline values: CDR1 SGHRS, CDR2 YFSETQ. CDR3 sequence (DNA): TGCGCCAGCAGCACACCGACAGGGGCTGGGTCCTACGACGAGCAGTACTTC. Amino acids: CASSTPTGAGSYDEQYF.

The gene calls are TRBV6-2 or TRBV6-3 and TRBJ2-7, with 7 bases lining up with TRBD2. This CDR3 contains 15 residues. Germline-derived CDR1 and CDR2 are MNHEY and SVGEGT. V lost 3 bases to trimming and J lost 0 bases; unmatched junction nucleotides: 5. In DNA, the CDR3 is TGTGCCAGCAGTTATTCTAGCGGACGCTCCTACGAGCAGTACTTC. It encodes CASSYSSGRSYEQYF.

V usage is TRBV7-9 and J usage is TRBJ1-5; TRBD1 is a possible D gene (5 bases). The CDR3 has 14 amino acids. With 5 bases removed from V and 7 bases from J, the gap between germline ends came to 15 bases. Germline CDR1 reads SEHNR; CDR2 reads FQNEAQ (reference sequence). The CDR3 DNA follows: TGTGCCAGCAGCCTAGTGGGGGAGGGGCAGCCCCAGCATTTT. It specifies CASSLVGEGQPQHF.

V usage is TRBV7-9 and J usage is TRBJ1-2; D call uncertain. Trimming pared 1 base from V and 8 bases from J, leaving 8 bases between. This CDR3 is built from 12 residues. CDR1 is SEHNR, CDR2 FQNEAQ, per germline (reference sequence). The CDR3 nucleotides read TGTGCCAGCAGCTTAGTTCTACGGGGCTACACCTTC. It specifies CASSLVLRGYTF.

The rearrangement links TRBV9 to TRBJ2-7; maybe TRBD2 (6 bases). CDR3 length: 14 residues. In germline, CDR1 is SGDLS, CDR2 YYNGEE. V lost 0 bases and J 4 bases, leaving 11 bases between the germline ends. The CDR3 protein is CASSVEAGGYEQYF. The CDR3 nucleotides are TGTGCCAGCAGCGTAGAGGCCGGAGGGTACGAGCAGTACTTC.

The chain links TRBV2 to TRBJ1-6; tentative D call: TRBD1 (6 bases). The CDR3 length is 15 residues. Germline lookup yields CDR1 SNHLY and CDR2 FYNNEI. V was trimmed by 3 bases and J by 9 bases, leaving 15 bases between them. CDR3 sequence: CASSEEQGRRSPLHF. CDR3 DNA: TGTGCCAGCAGTGAGGAACAGGGAAGACGTTCACCCCTCCACTTT.

The chain is built from TRBV28 and TRBJ1-4; 7 positions match TRBD1. The germline gives CDR1 MDHEN, CDR2 SYDVKM. V lost 6 bases, J lost 7 bases, and 8 bases stayed unmatched. The CDR3 extends over 14 amino acids. This CDR3 is CASRQQGVGEKLFF. The CDR3 DNA is TGTGCCAGCAGGCAGCAGGGGGTCGGTGAAAAACTGTTTTTT. The variable domain in full, with the rest retrieved from reference TRBV28 and TRBJ1-4, is DVKVTQSSRYLVKRTGEKVFLECVQDMDHENMFWYRQDPGLGLRLIYFSYDVKMKEKGDIPEGYSVSREKKERFSLILESASTNQTSMYLCASRQQGVGEKLFFGSGTQLSVL.

The chain joins TRBV13 to TRBJ2-7, with 8 nucleotides matching TRBD1. This CDR3 has 14 amino acids. J lost 6 bases, V lost 6 bases, and 10 bases had no gene match. Germline loops: CDR1 PRHDT, CDR2 FYEKMQ (reference sequence). This chain's CDR3 is CASSPGTGLVEQYF. DNA for the CDR3: TGTGCCAGCAGTCCCGGGACAGGCTTAGTCGAGCAGTACTTC.

Details on this clone: The same CDR3 is also encoded by other DNA sequences in this sample. The V and J genes are TRBV3-1 (or the pseudogene TRBV3-2) and TRBJ1-5; no firm D call. V lost 0 bases and J 5 bases, leaving 5 bases between the germline ends. Germline CDR1 and CDR2: LGHDT and YNNKEL (reference sequence). The CDR3 runs 13 residues. CDR3 residues: CASSQDRDQPQHF. DNA of the CDR3: TGTGCCAGCAGCCAAGATAGAGATCAGCCCCAGCATTTT.

This rearrangement joins TRBV7-2 to TRBJ1-2; 12 nucleotides match TRBD1. The CDR3 extends over 14 amino acids. After removal of 4 bases from V and 13 bases from J, the junction contained 10 bases not matched to a gene. The germline gives CDR1 SGHTA, CDR2 FQGNSA. The CDR3: CASSSPRDRGQITF. The CDR3 bases are TGTGCCAGCAGCTCCCCCCGGGACAGGGGGCAGATCACCTTC.

The gene calls are TRBV18 and TRBJ2-1; 12 bases map to TRBD1. Germline lookup yields CDR1 KGHSH and CDR2 LQKENI. The ends lost 3 bases at V and 9 bases at J; junction bases unmatched: 6. This CDR3 has 15 residues. CDR3 in amino acids: CASSPGQGALGEQFF. CDR3 nucleotide sequence: TGTGCCAGCTCACCGGGACAGGGGGCTCTCGGTGAGCAGTTCTTC. The variable domain in full, completed from reference TRBV18 and TRBJ2-1, reads NAGVMQNPRHLVRRRGQEARLRCSPMKGHSHVYWYRQLPEEGLKFMVYLQKENIIDESGMPKERFSAEFPKEGPSILRIQQVVRGDSAAYFCASSPGQGALGEQFFGPGTRLTVL.

This chain joins TRBV10-1 and TRBJ2-1; D unclear. Germline-derived CDR1 and CDR2 are WNHNN and SYGVQD (reference sequence). The CDR3 extends over 15 amino acids. Between the trimmed V and J ends, which lost 0 bases and 0 bases, there was a span of 6 bases. CDR3 sequence reads: CASSESCSSYNEQFF. In DNA, the CDR3 is TGCGCCAGCAGTGAGTCTTGTAGCTCCTACAATGAGCAGTTCTTC.

In the case of this clone: This specimen includes other DNA sequences encoding the same CDR3. The chain joins TRBV11-3 to TRBJ2-3, with no clear D. CDR1 and CDR2 from the germline V gene are SGHNT and YENEEA. Trimming removed 6 bases from V and 4 bases from J, with 11 bases in between. This CDR3 spans 13 amino acids. CDR3 sequence (DNA): TGTGCCAGCAGTCTAGACTCCCCAGATACGCAGTATTTT. Its protein product is CASSLDSPDTQYF.

The chain carries TRBV5-8 and TRBJ1-6; D remains unclear. The germline V gene has CDR1 SGHTS and CDR2 YDEGEE. Trimming stripped 0 bases from V and 8 bases from J, with 15 bases between. The CDR3 is 16 residues long. As DNA, the CDR3 is TGTGCCAGCAGCTTGGACCAGACACTCGGCTATTCACCCCTCCACTTT. Protein product: CASSLDQTLGYSPLHF.

This chain connects TRBV7-8 to TRBJ1-1; possibly TRBD1 for D (5 bases). Germline V gene data show CDR1 as SGHVS and CDR2 as FQNEAQ. Trimming left V 5 bases short and J 4 bases short, with 29 bases between. This CDR3 has 19 residues. CDR3 amino acids: CASSGRVLPTLLSGTEAFF. The CDR3 DNA sequence: TGTGCCAGCAGCGGCAGGGTTTTACCCACCTTATTATCGGGCACTGAAGCTTTCTTT.

The V gene is TRBV4-1, the J gene TRBJ1-3; D is ambiguous. Germline V CDR1 and CDR2: MGHRA, YSYEKL. CDR3 length: 15 residues. V was clipped by 0 bases and J by 0 bases, with 6 bases between them. CDR3: CASSQEALSGNTIYF. The DNA for the CDR3 is TGCGCCAGCAGCCAAGAAGCTCTCTCTGGAAACACCATATATTTT.